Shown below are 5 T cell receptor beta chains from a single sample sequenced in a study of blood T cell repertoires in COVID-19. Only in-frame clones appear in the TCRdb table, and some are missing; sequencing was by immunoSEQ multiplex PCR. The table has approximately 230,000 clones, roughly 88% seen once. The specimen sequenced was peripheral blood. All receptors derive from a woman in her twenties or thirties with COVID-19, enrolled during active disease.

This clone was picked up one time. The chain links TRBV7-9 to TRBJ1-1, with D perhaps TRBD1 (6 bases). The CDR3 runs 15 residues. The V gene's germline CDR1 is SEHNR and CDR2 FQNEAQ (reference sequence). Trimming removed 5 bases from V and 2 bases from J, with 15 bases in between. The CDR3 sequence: CASSPEGGPNTEAFF. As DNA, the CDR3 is TGTGCCAGCAGCCCCGAGGGGGGGCCTAACACTGAAGCTTTCTTT. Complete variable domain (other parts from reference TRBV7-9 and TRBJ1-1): DTGVSQNPRHKITKRGQNVTFRCDPISEHNRLYWYRQTLGQGPEFLTYFQNEAQLEKSRLLSDRFSAERPKGSFSTLEIQRTEQGDSAMYLCASSPEGGPNTEAFFGQGTRLTVV.

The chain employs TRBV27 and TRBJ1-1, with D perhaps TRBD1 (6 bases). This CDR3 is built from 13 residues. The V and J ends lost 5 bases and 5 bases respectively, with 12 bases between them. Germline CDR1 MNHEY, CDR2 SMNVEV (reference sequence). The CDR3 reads CASSQGFLTEAFF. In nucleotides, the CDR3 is TGTGCCAGCAGTCAGGGGTTTCTGACTGAAGCTTTCTTT.

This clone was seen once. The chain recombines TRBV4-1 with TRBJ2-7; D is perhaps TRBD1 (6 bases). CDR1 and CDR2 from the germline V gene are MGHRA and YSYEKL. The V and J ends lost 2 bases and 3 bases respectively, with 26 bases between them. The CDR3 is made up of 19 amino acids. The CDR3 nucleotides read TGCGCCAGCAGCCAACAAATCGGAACCGGGACACCCCTCAACTACGAGCAGTACTTC. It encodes CASSQQIGTGTPLNYEQYF.

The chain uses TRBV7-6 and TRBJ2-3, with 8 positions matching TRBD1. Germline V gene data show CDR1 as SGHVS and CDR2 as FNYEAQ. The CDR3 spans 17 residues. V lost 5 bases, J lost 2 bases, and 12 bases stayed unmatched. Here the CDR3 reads CASSQERQGTFTDTQYF. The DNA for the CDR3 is TGTGCCAGCAGCCAAGAACGACAGGGGACCTTCACAGATACGCAGTATTTT.

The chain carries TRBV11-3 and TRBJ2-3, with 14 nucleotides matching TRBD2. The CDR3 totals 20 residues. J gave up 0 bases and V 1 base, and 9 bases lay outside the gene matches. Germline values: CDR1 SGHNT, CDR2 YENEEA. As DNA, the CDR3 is TGTGCCAGCAGCTTAGTTGATGGACTAGCGGGAGGCCTTAGCACAGATACGCAGTATTTT. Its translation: CASSLVDGLAGGLSTDTQYF.